This TCR beta chain was recovered during a study of CD8+CD57+ T cells in acquired aplastic anemia. About the research overall: The study obtained an average of roughly 3 ug of DNA from sorted CD4+ and CD8+ cells. Study-wide results and limits: Patients and controls had in common approximately 30 CD8+ CDR3 sequences.

Germline V gene data show CDR1 as DFQATT and CDR2 as SNEGSKA (reference sequence). The CDR3 contains 14 residues. V dropped 1 base and J dropped 4 bases, with 14 bases sitting between them. In patients chosen for sequencing, flow cytometry had shown CD8+CD57+ cell expansion. With regard to this clonotype: Its antigen is undetermined.

According to the study, genomic DNA was the template for TCR beta VDJ and CDR3 profiling. Each CDR3 protein gets one entry after TCRdb re-called the reads with MiXCR. The sample holds over 150,000 distinct CDR3 sequences, 70% to 75% seen once. Sequencing was carried out using sorted CD4+, CD8+, or CD8+CD57+ T cells (not recorded which) from PBMCs. The rearrangement uses TRBV20-1 and TRBJ2-7; possibly TRBD2 for D (6 bases). This clonotype was sampled from a human donor with aplastic anemia. The chain's CDR3 is CSARGAGLGYEQYF. The CDR3 DNA reads TGCAGTGCTAGAGGGGCGGGGCTCGGATACGAGCAGTACTTC.